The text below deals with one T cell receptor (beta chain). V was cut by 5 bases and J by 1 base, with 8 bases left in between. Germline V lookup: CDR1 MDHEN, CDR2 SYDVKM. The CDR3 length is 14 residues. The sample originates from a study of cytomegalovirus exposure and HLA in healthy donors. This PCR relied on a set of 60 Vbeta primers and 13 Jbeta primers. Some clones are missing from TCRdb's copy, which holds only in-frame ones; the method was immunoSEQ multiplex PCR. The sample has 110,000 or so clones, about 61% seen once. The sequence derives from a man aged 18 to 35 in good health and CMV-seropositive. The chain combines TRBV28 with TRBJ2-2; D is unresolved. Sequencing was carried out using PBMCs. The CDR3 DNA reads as TGTGCCAGCAGTGATTATAGGAACACCGGGGAGCTGTTTTTT. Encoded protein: CASSDYRNTGELFF. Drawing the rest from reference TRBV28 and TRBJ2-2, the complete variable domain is DVKVTQSSRYLVKRTGEKVFLECVQDMDHENMFWYRQDPGLGLRLIYFSYDVKMKEKGDIPEGYSVSREKKERFSLILESASTNQTSMYLCASSDYRNTGELFFGEGSRLTVL.